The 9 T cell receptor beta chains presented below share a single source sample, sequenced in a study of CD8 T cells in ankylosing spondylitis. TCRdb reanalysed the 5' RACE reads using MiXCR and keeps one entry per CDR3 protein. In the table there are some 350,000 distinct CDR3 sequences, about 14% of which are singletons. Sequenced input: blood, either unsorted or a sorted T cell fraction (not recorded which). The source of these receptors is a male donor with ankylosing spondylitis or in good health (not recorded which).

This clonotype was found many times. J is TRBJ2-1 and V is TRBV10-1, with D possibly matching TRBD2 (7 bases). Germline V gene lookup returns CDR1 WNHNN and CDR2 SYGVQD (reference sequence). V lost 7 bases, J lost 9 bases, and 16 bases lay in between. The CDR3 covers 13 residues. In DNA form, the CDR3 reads TGCGCCAGCACCCCAGGAGGGGGGGCTGAGCAGTTCTTC. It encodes CASTPGGGAEQFF.

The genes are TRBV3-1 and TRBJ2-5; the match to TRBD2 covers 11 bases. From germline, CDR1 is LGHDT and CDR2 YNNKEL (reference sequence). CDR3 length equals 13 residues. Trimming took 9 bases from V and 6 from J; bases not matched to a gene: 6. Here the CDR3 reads CASTTSGEQTQYF. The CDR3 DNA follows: TGTGCCAGTACGACTAGCGGGGAACAGACCCAGTACTTC.

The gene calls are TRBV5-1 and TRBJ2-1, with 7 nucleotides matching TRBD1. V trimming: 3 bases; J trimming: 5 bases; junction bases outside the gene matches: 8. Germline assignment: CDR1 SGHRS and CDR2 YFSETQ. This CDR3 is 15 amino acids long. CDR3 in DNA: TGCGCCAGCAGCTCCGTCTGGACAGGAAACAATGAGCAGTTCTTC. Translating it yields CASSSVWTGNNEQFF.

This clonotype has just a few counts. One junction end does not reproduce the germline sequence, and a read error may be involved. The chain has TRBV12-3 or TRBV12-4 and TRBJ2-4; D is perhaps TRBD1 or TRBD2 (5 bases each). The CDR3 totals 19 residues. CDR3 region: CTSSLEVSRSGLAKNIQYF. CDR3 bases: TGTACCAGCAGTTTAGAGGTTTCGCGGTCGGGGCTAGCCAAAAACATTCAGTACTTC.

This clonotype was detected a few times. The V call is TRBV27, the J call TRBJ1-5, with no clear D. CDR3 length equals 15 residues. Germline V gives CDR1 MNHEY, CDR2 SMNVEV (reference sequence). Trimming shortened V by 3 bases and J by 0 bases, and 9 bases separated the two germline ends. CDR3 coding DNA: TGTGCCAGCAGTTTGGGAGTAGATAGCAATCAGCCCCAGCATTTT. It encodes CASSLGVDSNQPQHF.

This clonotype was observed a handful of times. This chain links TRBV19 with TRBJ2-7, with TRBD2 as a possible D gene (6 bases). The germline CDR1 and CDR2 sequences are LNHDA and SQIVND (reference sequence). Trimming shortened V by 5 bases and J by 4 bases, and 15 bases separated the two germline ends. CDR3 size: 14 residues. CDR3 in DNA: TGTGCCAGTAGTCCGGGTGGGAGGACTTACGAGCAGTACTTC. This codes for CASSPGGRTYEQYF.

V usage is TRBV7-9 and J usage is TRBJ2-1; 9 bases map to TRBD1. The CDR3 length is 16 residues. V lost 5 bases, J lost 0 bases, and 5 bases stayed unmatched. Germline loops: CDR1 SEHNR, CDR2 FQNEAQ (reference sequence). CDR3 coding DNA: TGTGCCAGCAGCGGGGACAGGGTGATCTCCTACAATGAGCAGTTCTTC. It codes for CASSGDRVISYNEQFF.

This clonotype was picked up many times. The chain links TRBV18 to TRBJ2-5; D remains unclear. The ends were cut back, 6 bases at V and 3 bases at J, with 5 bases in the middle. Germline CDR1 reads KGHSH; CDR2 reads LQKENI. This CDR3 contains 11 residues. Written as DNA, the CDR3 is TGTGCCAGCTCGGCCGAAGAGACCCAGTACTTC. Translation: CASSAEETQYF. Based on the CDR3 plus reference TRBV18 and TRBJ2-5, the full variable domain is NAGVMQNPRHLVRRRGQEARLRCSPMKGHSHVYWYRQLPEEGLKFMVYLQKENIIDESGMPKERFSAEFPKEGPSILRIQQVVRGDSAAYFCASSAEETQYFGPGTRLLVL.

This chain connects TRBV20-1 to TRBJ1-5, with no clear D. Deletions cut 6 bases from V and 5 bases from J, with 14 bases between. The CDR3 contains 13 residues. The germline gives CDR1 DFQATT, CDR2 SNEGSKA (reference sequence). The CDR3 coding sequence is TGCAGTGCGGCAGTGAGGGTGGATCAGCCCCAGCATTTT. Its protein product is CSAAVRVDQPQHF.